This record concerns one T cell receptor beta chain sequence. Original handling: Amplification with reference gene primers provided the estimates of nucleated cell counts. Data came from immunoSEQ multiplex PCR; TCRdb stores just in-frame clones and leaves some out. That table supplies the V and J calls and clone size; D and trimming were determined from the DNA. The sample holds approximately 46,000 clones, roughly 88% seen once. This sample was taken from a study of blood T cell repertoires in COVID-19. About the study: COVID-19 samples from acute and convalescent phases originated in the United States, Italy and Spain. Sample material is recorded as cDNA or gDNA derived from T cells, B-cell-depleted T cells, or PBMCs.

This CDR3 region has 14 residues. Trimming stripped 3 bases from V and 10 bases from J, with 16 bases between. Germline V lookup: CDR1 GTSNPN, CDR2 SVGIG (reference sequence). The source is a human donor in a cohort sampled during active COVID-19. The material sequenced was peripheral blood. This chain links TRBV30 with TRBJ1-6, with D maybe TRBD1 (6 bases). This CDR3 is CAWSVPGVLSPLHF. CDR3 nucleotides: TGTGCCTGGAGCGTGCCAGGGGTTCTCTCACCCCTCCACTTT.